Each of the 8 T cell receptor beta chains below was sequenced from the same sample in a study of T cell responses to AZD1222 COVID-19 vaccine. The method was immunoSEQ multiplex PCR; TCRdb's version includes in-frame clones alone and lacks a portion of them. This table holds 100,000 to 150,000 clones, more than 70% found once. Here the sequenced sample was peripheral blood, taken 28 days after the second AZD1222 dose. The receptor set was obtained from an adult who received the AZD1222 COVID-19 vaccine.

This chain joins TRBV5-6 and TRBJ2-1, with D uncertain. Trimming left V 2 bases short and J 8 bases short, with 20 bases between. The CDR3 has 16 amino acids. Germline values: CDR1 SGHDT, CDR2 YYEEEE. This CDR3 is CASSFFSERHLHEQFF. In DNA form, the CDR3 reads TGTGCCAGCAGCTTTTTCAGCGAAAGACATCTCCATGAGCAGTTCTTC.

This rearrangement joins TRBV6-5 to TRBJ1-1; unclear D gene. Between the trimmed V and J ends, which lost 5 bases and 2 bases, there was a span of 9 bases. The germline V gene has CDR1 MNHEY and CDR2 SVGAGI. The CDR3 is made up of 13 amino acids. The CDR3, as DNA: TGTGCCAGCAGTCTTCCACCAAACACTGAAGCTTTCTTT. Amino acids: CASSLPPNTEAFF.

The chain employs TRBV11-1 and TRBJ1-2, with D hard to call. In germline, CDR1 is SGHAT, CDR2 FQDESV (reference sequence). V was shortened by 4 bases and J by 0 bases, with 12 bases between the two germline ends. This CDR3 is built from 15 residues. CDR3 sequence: CASSSGGRANYGYTF. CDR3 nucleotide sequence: TGTGCCAGCAGCTCCGGCGGTCGAGCTAACTATGGCTACACCTTC.

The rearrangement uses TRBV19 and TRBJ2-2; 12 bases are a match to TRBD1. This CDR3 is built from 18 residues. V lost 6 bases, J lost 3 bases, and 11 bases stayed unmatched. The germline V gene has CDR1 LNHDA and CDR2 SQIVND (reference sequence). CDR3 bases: TGTGCCAGTAGAATTAAAACCGGGACAGGGGGCCACACCGGGGAGCTGTTTTTT. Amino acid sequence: CASRIKTGTGGHTGELFF.

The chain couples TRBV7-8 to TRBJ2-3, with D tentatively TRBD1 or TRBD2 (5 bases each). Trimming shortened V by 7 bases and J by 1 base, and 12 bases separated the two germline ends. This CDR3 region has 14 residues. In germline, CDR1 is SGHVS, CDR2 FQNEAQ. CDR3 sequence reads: CASTSGQGTDTQYF. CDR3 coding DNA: TGTGCCAGCACCTCGGGGCAGGGCACAGATACGCAGTATTTT.

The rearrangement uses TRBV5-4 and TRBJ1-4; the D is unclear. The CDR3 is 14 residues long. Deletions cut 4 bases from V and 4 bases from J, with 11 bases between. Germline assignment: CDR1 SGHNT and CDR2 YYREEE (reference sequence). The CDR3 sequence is CASSQDGLNEKLFF. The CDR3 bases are TGTGCCAGCAGCCAAGACGGCCTTAATGAAAAACTGTTTTTT.

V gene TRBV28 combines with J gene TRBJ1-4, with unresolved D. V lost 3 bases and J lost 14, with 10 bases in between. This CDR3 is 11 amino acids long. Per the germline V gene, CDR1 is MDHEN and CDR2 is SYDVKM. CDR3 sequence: CASSFGMGLFF. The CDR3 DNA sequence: TGTGCCAGCAGTTTTGGCATGGGGCTGTTTTTT.

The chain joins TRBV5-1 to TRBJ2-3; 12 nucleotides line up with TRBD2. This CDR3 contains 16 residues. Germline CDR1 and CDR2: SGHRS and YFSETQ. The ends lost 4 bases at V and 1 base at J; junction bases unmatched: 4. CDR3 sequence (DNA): TGCGCCAGCAGCCCGAGACTAGCGGGGGGCACAGATACGCAGTATTTT. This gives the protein CASSPRLAGGTDTQYF. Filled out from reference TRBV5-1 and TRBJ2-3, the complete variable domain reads KAGVTQTPRYLIKTRGQQVTLSCSPISGHRSVSWYQQTPGQGLQFLFEYFSETQRNKGNFPGRFSGRQFSNSRSEMNVSTLELGDSALYLCASSPRLAGGTDTQYFGPGTRLTVL.